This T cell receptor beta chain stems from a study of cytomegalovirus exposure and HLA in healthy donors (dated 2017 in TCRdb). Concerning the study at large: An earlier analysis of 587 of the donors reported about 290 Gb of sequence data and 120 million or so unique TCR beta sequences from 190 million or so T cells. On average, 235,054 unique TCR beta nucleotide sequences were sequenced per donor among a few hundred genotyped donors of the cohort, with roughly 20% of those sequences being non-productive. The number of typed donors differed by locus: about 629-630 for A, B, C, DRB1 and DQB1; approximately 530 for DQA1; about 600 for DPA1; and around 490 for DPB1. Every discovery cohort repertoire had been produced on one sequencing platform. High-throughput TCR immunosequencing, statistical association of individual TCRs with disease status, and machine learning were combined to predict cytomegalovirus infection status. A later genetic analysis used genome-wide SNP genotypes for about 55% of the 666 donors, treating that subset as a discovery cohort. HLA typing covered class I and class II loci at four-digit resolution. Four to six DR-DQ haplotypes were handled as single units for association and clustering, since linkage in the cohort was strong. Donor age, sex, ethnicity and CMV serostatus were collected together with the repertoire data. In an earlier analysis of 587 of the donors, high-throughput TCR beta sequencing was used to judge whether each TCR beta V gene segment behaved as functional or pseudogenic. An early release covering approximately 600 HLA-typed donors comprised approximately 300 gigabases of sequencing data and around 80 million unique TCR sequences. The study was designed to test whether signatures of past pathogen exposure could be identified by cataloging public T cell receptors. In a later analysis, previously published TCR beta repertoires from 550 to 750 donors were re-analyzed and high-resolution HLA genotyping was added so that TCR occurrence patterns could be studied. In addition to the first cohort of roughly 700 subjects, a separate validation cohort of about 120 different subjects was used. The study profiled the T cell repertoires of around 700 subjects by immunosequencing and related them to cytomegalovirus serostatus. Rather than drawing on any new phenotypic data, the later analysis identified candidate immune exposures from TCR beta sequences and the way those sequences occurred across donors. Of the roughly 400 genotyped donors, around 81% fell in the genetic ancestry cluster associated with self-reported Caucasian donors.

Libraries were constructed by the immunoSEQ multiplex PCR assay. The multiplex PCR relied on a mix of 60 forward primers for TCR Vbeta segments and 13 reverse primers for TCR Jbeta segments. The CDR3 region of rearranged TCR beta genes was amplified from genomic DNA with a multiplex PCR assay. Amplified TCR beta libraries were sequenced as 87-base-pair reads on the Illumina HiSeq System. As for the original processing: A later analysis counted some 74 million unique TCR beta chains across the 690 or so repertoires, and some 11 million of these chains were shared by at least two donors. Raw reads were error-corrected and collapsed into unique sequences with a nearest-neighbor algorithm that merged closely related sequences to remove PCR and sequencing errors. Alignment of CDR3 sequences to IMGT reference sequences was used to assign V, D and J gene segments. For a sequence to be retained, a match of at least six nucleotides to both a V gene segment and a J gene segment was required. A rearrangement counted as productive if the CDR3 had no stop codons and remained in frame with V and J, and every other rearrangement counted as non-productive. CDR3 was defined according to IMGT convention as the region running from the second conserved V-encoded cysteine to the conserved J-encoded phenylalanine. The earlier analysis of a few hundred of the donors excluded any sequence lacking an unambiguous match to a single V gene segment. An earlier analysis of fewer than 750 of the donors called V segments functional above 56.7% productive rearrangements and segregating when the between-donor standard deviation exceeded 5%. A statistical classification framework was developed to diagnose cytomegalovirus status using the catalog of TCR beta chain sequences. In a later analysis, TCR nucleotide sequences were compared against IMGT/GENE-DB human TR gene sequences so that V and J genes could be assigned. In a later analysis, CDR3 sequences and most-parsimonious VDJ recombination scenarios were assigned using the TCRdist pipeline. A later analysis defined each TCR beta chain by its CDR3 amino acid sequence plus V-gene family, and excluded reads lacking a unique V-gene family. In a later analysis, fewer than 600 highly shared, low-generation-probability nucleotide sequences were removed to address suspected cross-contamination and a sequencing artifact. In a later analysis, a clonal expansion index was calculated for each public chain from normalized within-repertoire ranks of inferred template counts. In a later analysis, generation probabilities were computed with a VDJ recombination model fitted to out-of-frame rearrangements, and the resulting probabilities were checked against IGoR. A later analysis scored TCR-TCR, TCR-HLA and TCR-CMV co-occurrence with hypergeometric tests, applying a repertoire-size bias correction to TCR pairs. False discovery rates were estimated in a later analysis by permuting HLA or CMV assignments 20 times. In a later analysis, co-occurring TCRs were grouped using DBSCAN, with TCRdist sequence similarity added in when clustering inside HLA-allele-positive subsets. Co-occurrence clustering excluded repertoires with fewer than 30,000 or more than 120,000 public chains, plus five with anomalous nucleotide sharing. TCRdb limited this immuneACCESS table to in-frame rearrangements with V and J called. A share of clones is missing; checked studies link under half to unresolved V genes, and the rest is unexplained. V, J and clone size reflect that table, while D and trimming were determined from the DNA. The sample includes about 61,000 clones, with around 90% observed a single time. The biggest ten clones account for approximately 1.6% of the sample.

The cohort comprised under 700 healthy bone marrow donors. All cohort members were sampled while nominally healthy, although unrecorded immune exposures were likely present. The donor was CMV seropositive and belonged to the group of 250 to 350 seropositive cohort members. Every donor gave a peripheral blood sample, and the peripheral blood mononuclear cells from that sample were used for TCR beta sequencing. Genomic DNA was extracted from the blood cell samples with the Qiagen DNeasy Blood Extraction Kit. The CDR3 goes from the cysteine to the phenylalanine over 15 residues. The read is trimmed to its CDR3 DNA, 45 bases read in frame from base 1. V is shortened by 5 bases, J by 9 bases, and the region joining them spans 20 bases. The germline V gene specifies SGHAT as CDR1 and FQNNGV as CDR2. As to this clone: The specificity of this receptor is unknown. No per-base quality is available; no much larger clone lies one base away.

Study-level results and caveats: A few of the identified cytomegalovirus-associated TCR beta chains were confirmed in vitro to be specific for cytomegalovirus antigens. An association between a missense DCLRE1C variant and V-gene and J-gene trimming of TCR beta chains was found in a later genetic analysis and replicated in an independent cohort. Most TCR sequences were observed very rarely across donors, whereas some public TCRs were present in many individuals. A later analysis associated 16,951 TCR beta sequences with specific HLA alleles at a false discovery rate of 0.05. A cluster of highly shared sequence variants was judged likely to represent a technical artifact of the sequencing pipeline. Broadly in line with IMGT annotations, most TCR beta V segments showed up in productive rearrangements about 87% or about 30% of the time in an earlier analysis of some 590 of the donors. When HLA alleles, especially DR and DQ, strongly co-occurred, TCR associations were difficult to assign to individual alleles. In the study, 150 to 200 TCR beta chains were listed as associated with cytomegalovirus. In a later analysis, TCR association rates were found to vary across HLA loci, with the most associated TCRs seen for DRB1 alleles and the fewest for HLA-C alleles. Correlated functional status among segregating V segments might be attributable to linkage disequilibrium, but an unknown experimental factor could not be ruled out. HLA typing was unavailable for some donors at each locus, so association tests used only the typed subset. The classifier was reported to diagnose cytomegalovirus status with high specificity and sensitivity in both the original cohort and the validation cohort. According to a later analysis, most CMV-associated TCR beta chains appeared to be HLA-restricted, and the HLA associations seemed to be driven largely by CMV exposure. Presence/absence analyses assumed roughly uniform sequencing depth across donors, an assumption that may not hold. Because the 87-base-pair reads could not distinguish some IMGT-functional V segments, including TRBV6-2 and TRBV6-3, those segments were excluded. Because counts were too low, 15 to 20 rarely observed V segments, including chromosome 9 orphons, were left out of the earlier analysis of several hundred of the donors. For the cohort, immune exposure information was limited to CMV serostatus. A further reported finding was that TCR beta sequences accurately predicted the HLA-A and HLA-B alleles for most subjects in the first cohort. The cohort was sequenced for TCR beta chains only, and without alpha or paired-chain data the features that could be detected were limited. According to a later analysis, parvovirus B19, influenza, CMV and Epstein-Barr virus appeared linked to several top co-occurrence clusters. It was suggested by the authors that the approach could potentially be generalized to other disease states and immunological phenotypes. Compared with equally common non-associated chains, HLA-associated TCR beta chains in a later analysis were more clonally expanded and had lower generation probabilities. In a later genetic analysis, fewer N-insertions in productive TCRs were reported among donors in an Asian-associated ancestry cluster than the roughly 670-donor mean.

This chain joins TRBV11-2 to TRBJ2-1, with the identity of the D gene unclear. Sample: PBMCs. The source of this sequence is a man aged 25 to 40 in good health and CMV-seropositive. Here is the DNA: TGTGCCAGCAGCCAGACCCGGAGCTTCCTCGGTGAGCAGTTCTTC. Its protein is CASSQTRSFLGEQFF.